This TCR beta chain emerged from a study of vaccination effects on CD4 cells after COVID-19. CD4+ T cells specific for antigen were expanded with viral peptide pools by the ViraFEST assay before sequencing. Once cultured for around 11 days, the cells underwent separation to obtain CD4+ T cells. The healthy vaccine recipients, who had no prior SARS-CoV-2 infection, showed negative nucleocapsid antibodies. Profiled with immunoSEQ multiplex PCR; TCRdb holds only in-frame clones, not every one. The top ten clones hold roughly 4.7% of a sample with tens of thousands of clones, 73% of them seen once. Germline lookup yields CDR1 SGHNT and CDR2 YENEEA. The CDR3 loop spans 15 amino acids. The J segment lost 3 bases and the V segment lost 2 bases, leaving 3 bases of the junction unmatched. To note about this clone: Its antigen is still unknown.

Study findings and constraints: Few convalescent patients were included, and no early post-infection timepoints were sampled. Among infection- and vaccine-induced clones, marked clonal contraction occurred late after vaccination.

Sample: CD4+ T cells from PBMCs cultured with SARS-CoV-2 spike peptides, taken before COVID-19 vaccination. J is TRBJ2-1 and V is TRBV11-3; the match to TRBD2 covers 8 bases. The receptor was derived from a human donor who received a COVID-19 vaccine. The CDR3 is CASSLRAGGYNEQFF. The CDR3 DNA is TGTGCCAGCAGCTTAAGGGCGGGAGGCTACAATGAGCAGTTCTTC.